Sequencing of this T cell receptor beta chain was carried out in a study of blood T cells in healthy people across ages. Using a J-beta primer mix together with a sample-barcoded 5' primer, a second PCR was run for 7 to 11 cycles. TCRdb analysed the 5' RACE reads with MiXCR anew, one entry per CDR3 protein. This table has approximately 670,000 distinct CDR3 sequences, over 40% appearing once. Germline V gives CDR1 MGHRA, CDR2 YSYEKL. CDR3 length: 17 residues. Unmatched junction bases numbered 5, after V lost 1 base and J lost 3 bases. This clonotype was recorded a few times. V gene TRBV4-1 combines with J gene TRBJ2-2, with 10 bases matching TRBD1. This sequence originates from a man older than 75 in good health. Material: blood. CDR3 sequence: CASSQGRDRGDTGELFF. As DNA, the CDR3 is TGCGCCAGCAGCCAAGGGAGGGACAGGGGAGACACCGGGGAGCTGTTTTTT.